The rows below give T cell receptor beta chains drawn from one sample of a study of shared clonotypes between healthy human individuals. Only in-frame clones appear in the TCRdb table, and some are missing; sequencing was by immunoSEQ multiplex PCR. The sample includes around 2.1 million clones, approximately 94% of them seen just once. Sequencing was carried out using naive CD8+ T cells from PBMCs. The receptors were sampled from a man between 18 and 29 years old in good health. Some clones in this sample may be carry-over from other donors' samples. CDR3s include the opening cysteine and the closing phenylalanine or tryptophan. A D gene is named only where the DNA matches it firmly. Clone size, where shown, is once, few, many, or a class for clones that have expanded.

cdr3_nt: TGTGCCAGCAGCTCTCTATTACAGGCTGGATGGGCCAAAAACATTCAGTACTTC; cdr3_aa: CASSSLLQAGWAKNIQYF; v_call: TRBV5-6; j_call: TRBJ2-4; clone_size: -; d_call: -
cdr3_nt: TGTGCCAGCAAAGACCCCCGAGTTGATGAGCAGTTCTTC; cdr3_aa: CASKDPRVDEQFF; v_call: TRBV2; j_call: TRBJ2-1; clone_size: -; d_call: -
cdr3_nt: TGTGCCAGCAGCGTAGGAGTAGCGGGAGGAGTATACGAGCAGTACTTC; cdr3_aa: CASSVGVAGGVYEQYF; v_call: TRBV9; j_call: TRBJ2-7; clone_size: -; d_call: TRBD2
cdr3_nt: TGTGCCAGCAGCTATAGCGGGAGCTCCTACGAGCAGTACTTC; cdr3_aa: CASSYSGSSYEQYF; v_call: TRBV5-8; j_call: TRBJ2-7; clone_size: -; d_call: TRBD2
cdr3_nt: TGTGCCAGCAGTTTCAGTCGGGACCTGACCCAGTACTTC; cdr3_aa: CASSFSRDLTQYF; v_call: TRBV27; j_call: TRBJ2-5; clone_size: -; d_call: -
cdr3_nt: TGTGCCAGCAGCTTGATTCCGCAGGGCATTTACTACGAGCAGTACTTC; cdr3_aa: CASSLIPQGIYYEQYF; v_call: TRBV5-6; j_call: TRBJ2-7; clone_size: -; d_call: -
cdr3_nt: TGTGCCAGCAGCTTCCGGGACAGGGTGCAGGAGACCCAGTACTTC; cdr3_aa: CASSFRDRVQETQYF; v_call: TRBV5-6; j_call: TRBJ2-5; clone_size: -; d_call: TRBD1
cdr3_nt: TGTGCCAGCAGCCCTACTAGCGGGAGGACAGATACGCAGTATTTT; cdr3_aa: CASSPTSGRTDTQYF; v_call: TRBV5-4; j_call: TRBJ2-3; clone_size: -; d_call: TRBD2
cdr3_nt: TGTGCCACTTCAGGGGCGAACACTGAAGCTTTCTTT; cdr3_aa: CATSGANTEAFF; v_call: TRBV19; j_call: TRBJ1-1; clone_size: once; d_call: -
cdr3_nt: TGTGCCAGCAGCGCAGACCCCGGGGCGTACAATGAGCAGTTCTTC; cdr3_aa: CASSADPGAYNEQFF; v_call: TRBV9; j_call: TRBJ2-1; clone_size: -; d_call: -
cdr3_nt: TGTGCCAGCTGCGGTCCGGGACAAGAGACCCAGTACTTC; cdr3_aa: CASCGPGQETQYF; v_call: TRBV25-1; j_call: TRBJ2-5; clone_size: -; d_call: -
cdr3_nt: TGTGCCAGCAGCTTCTATCGACAGGGTCCCTACGAGCAGTACTTC; cdr3_aa: CASSFYRQGPYEQYF; v_call: TRBV11-2; j_call: TRBJ2-7; clone_size: -; d_call: TRBD1
cdr3_nt: TGTGCCAGCACCGCGGGACAGGGTAGTTTTACTGAAGCTTTCTTT; cdr3_aa: CASTAGQGSFTEAFF; v_call: TRBV6-5; j_call: TRBJ1-1; clone_size: -; d_call: TRBD1
cdr3_nt: TGCGCCAGCAGCTGGAGACTAGCGGATCAAGAGACCCAGTACTTC; cdr3_aa: CASSWRLADQETQYF; v_call: TRBV5-1; j_call: TRBJ2-5; clone_size: -; d_call: TRBD2
cdr3_nt: TGTGCCAGCAGTTACCGGGACACGATAAATCAGCCCCAGCATTTT; cdr3_aa: CASSYRDTINQPQHF; v_call: TRBV6-6; j_call: TRBJ1-5; clone_size: -; d_call: -
cdr3_nt: TGTGCCAGCAGTTTGATAGCAGGCCTGAACACTGAAGCTTTCTTT; cdr3_aa: CASSLIAGLNTEAFF; v_call: TRBV27; j_call: TRBJ1-1; clone_size: -; d_call: -
cdr3_nt: TGTGCCAGCAGACCCAGCGAGTATGAGCAGTTCTTC; cdr3_aa: CASRPSEYEQFF; v_call: TRBV27; j_call: TRBJ2-1; clone_size: -; d_call: -